This TCR beta chain was recorded in a study of T-cell reconstitution after alpha-beta-depleted transplantation in children. This clonotype showed up many times. As it was prepared, the TCRbeta library received unique molecular identifiers. One entry per CDR3 protein results from TCRdb running MiXCR on the PCR reads. In the table there are 600,000 to 700,000 distinct CDR3 sequences, roughly 17% of which are singletons. Germline-derived CDR1 and CDR2 are LGHNA and YNFKEQ. The CDR3 covers 15 residues. Trimming pared 1 base from V and 0 bases from J, leaving 6 bases between. This specimen was PBMCs from the stem cell graft donor, taken from the stem cell graft. The rearrangement joins TRBV4-2 to TRBJ2-2; no clear D gene. The TCR originated in a human donor who donated a stem cell graft to a child with acute myeloid leukemia. The DNA of the CDR3 is TGTGCCAGCAGCCAAGGTGTCGCGAACACCGGGGAGCTGTTTTTT. Translated: CASSQGVANTGELFF.